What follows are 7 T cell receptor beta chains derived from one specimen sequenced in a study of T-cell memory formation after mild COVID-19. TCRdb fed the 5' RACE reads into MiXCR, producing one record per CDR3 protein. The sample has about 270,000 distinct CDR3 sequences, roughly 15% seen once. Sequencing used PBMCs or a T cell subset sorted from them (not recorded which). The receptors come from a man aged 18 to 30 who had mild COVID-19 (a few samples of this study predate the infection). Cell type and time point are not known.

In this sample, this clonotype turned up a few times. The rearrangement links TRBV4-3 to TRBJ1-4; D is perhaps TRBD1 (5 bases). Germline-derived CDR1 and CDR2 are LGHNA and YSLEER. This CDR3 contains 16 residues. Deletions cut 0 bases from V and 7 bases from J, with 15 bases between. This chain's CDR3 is CASSQDGHRGSEKLFF. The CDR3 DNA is TGCGCCAGCAGCCAAGATGGACATAGAGGGAGTGAAAAACTGTTTTTT.

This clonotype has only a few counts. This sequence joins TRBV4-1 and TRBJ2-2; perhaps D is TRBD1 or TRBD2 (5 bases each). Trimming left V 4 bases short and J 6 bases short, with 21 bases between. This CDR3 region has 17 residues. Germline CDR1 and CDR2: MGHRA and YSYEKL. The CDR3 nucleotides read TGCGCCAGCAGCCCAGGCCCCCTACAGCAGGGACCCGGGGAGCTGTTTTTT. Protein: CASSPGPLQQGPGELFF.

This chain's CDR3 is CASSLEVAGVYEQFF. CDR3 nucleotide sequence: TGTGCCAGCAGCTTAGAGGTAGCGGGGGTCTATGAGCAGTTCTTC. This chain connects TRBV7-2 to TRBJ2-1, with 9 bases identical to TRBD2. The length of the CDR3 is 15 residues. V lost 1 base, J lost 8 bases, and 6 bases stayed unmatched. Germline-derived CDR1 and CDR2 are SGHTA and FQGNSA.

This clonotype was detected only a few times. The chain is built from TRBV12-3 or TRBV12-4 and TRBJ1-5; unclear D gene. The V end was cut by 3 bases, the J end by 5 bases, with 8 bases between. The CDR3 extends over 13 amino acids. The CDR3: CASSFGPDQPQHF. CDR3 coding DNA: TGTGCCAGCAGTTTCGGTCCCGATCAGCCCCAGCATTTT.

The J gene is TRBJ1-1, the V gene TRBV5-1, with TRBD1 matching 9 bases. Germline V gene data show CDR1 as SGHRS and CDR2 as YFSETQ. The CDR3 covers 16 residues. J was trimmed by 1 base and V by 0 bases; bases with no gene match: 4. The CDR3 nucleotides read TGCGCCAGCAGCTTGGGGGACAGGGTGGCGAACACTGAAGCTTTCTTT. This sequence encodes CASSLGDRVANTEAFF.

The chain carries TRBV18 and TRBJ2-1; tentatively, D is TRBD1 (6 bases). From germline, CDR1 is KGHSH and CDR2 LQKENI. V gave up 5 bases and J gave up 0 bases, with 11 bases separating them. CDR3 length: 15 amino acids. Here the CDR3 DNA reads TGTGCCAGCTCAGCAGGGGCGAGCTCCTACAATGAGCAGTTCTTC. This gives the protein CASSAGASSYNEQFF.

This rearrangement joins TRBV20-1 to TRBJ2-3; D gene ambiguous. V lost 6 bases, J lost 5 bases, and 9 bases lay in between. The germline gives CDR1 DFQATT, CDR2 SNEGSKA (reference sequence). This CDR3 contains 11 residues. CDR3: CSASREDTQYF. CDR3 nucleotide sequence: TGCAGTGCCTCAAGGGAAGATACGCAGTATTTT.